Listed here is a single TCR beta chain. The data belong to a study of control samples from healthy donors and cancer patients. Measured with immunoSEQ multiplex PCR; TCRdb has only the in-frame clones, and not every one. The table has about 160,000 clones, 94% seen once. The CDR3 spans 15 residues. Looked up from germline, CDR1 is MDHEN and CDR2 is SYDVKM. V gave up 6 bases and J gave up 3 bases, with 18 bases separating them. Sequencing was carried out using PBMCs. The receptor was derived from a man aged 55 to 70 with colorectal cancer. This chain joins TRBV28 and TRBJ2-7; D is perhaps TRBD2 (7 bases). The CDR3 region is CASSILAGARYEQYF. DNA for the CDR3: TGTGCCAGCAGCATCCTCGCGGGGGCCCGCTACGAGCAGTACTTC.